These 26 T cell receptor beta chains share one sample of origin, sequenced in a study of PD-1 blockade in classical Hodgkin lymphoma. Clones were sequenced by immunoSEQ multiplex PCR, and TCRdb holds only the in-frame ones, with some missing. The sample has approximately 17,000 clones; about 71% are singletons. The sample's time point: cycle 4 day 1 (C4D1), after less than 7 weeks of nivolumab. All patients relapsed after autologous stem cell transplantation, and brentuximab vedotin exposure varied. The material sequenced was peripheral blood mononuclear cells (PBMCs), taken before the fourth cycle of nivolumab. The receptors come from a human donor with classical Hodgkin lymphoma.

This clone is categorized as medium-sized (0.01 to 0.1%). The genes are TRBV28 and TRBJ2-7, with 9 bases fitting TRBD1. J gave up 2 bases and V 7 bases, and 3 bases lay outside the gene matches. This CDR3 is 13 amino acids long. CDR1 and CDR2 from the germline V gene are MDHEN and SYDVKM. The CDR3 here is CASIGTGTYEQYF. CDR3 nucleotide sequence: TGTGCCAGCATTGGGACAGGGACCTACGAGCAGTACTTC. Drawing the rest from reference TRBV28 and TRBJ2-7, the complete variable domain is DVKVTQSSRYLVKRTGEKVFLECVQDMDHENMFWYRQDPGLGLRLIYFSYDVKMKEKGDIPEGYSVSREKKERFSLILESASTNQTSMYLCASIGTGTYEQYFGPGTRLTVT.

The chain links TRBV7-2 to TRBJ2-7, with D possibly matching TRBD2 (5 bases). V gave up 2 bases and J gave up 2 bases, with 10 bases separating them. This CDR3 has 14 amino acids. Germline V gene sequence: CDR1 SGHTA, CDR2 FQGNSA. The CDR3 sequence is CASSLTDFPYEQYF. DNA for the CDR3: TGTGCCAGCAGCTTAACGGACTTCCCCTACGAGCAGTACTTC.

V usage is TRBV29-1 and J usage is TRBJ2-5; 7 bases are a match to TRBD2. CDR1 is SQVTM, CDR2 ANQGSEA, per germline. The CDR3 sequence is 12 residues long. Trimming took 3 bases from V and 5 from J; bases not matched to a gene: 3. CDR3: CSVDRGGETQYF. CDR3 DNA sequence: TGCAGCGTTGATAGGGGAGGGGAGACCCAGTACTTC.

This clone appeared once. The chain recombines TRBV30 with TRBJ1-5; D remains ambiguous. The germline V gene has CDR1 GTSNPN and CDR2 SVGIG (reference sequence). Trimming took 1 base from V and 5 from J, leaving 12 bases between them. The CDR3 totals 14 residues. CDR3 protein: CAWSGTPGDQPQHF. CDR3 DNA: TGTGCCTGGAGTGGAACGCCAGGAGATCAGCCCCAGCATTTT.

This clone occurred a few times. The V gene is TRBV28, the J gene TRBJ1-2; TRBD1 might be the D (6 bases). V was cut by 7 bases and J by 6 bases, with 18 bases left in between. Germline V lookup: CDR1 MDHEN, CDR2 SYDVKM. CDR3 length equals 14 residues. In DNA form, the CDR3 reads TGTGCCAGCAACCTACAGGGACGGTCTGATGGCTACACCTTC. Amino acid sequence: CASNLQGRSDGYTF.

The chain joins TRBV6-5 to TRBJ2-7; 10 bases agree with TRBD2. V lost 7 bases to trimming and J lost 7 bases; unmatched junction nucleotides: 10. CDR3 length: 14 residues. CDR1 and CDR2 (germline): MNHEY, SVGAGI. CDR3 residues: CASTPAGGTNEQYF. Here the CDR3 DNA reads TGTGCCAGCACCCCAGCGGGAGGGACTAATGAGCAGTACTTC.

The rearrangement uses TRBV11-3 and TRBJ2-2; D unclear. V lost 3 bases to trimming and J lost 3 bases, with 11 bases between them. The CDR3 has 15 residues. Germline values: CDR1 SGHNT, CDR2 YENEEA. The CDR3 here is CASSLVHADTGELFF. DNA for the CDR3: TGTGCCAGCAGCTTGGTACACGCCGACACCGGGGAGCTGTTTTTT.

The genes are TRBV5-1 and TRBJ2-2; 12 bases map to TRBD1. V dropped 5 bases and J dropped 6; count of bases not matched to a gene: 2. Germline V CDR1 and CDR2: SGHRS, YFSETQ. CDR3 length: 14 amino acids. CDR3: CASRGQGASGELFF. In nucleotides, the CDR3 is TGCGCCAGCAGGGGACAGGGGGCATCCGGGGAGCTGTTTTTT.

The chain is built from TRBV6-1 and TRBJ1-5, with D uncertain. This CDR3 has 15 amino acids. Germline V lookup: CDR1 MNHNS, CDR2 SASEGT. The germline V and J ends were trimmed by 1 base and 0 bases, with 7 bases remaining between them. The CDR3 region has the DNA TGTGCCAGCAGTGAAGGTTGGTATAGCAATCAGCCCCAGCATTTT. Protein: CASSEGWYSNQPQHF.

J is TRBJ1-5 and V is TRBV27; 8 bases are a match to TRBD1. Germline V gene lookup returns CDR1 MNHEY and CDR2 SMNVEV (reference sequence). This CDR3 is built from 14 residues. V shed 5 bases, J shed 2 bases, and the junction held 2 bases outside the gene matches. The CDR3 reads CASSVTGGNQPQHF. The DNA for the CDR3 is TGTGCCAGCAGTGTGACAGGGGGCAATCAGCCCCAGCATTTT.

V gene TRBV6-1 combines with J gene TRBJ1-2, with unresolved D. CDR1 MNHNS and CDR2 SASEGT come from the germline V gene. The V and J ends lost 2 bases and 6 bases respectively, with 19 bases between them. This CDR3 is built from 16 residues. The CDR3 nucleotides are TGTGCCAGCAGTGAAACTCGTAATATTTATCGACATGGCTACACCTTC. This encodes CASSETRNIYRHGYTF.

This chain uses TRBV5-1 with TRBJ2-1; TRBD2 matches 10 bases. Germline CDR1 reads SGHRS; CDR2 reads YFSETQ. The CDR3 has 17 residues. V trimming: 0 bases; J trimming: 5 bases; junction bases outside the gene matches: 8. The chain's CDR3 is CASSLDIAGGAHNEQFF. DNA of the CDR3: TGCGCCAGCAGCTTGGATATAGCGGGAGGCGCCCACAATGAGCAGTTCTTC.

The chain links TRBV25-1 to TRBJ1-4; D not certain. Trimming took off 5 bases at V and 5 bases at J, with 18 bases between the two ends. Germline V lookup: CDR1 MGHDK, CDR2 SYGVNS. This CDR3 contains 16 residues. The CDR3 DNA reads as TGTGCCAGCAGTCCCGGGCCGCAGGTTGGAAATGAAAAACTGTTTTTT. Residues: CASSPGPQVGNEKLFF.

The genes are TRBV19 and TRBJ1-1; D not resolved. The V gene lost 5 bases and the J gene lost 2 bases, with 9 bases spanning the gap. This CDR3 has 13 amino acids. The germline V gene has CDR1 LNHDA and CDR2 SQIVND (reference sequence). CDR3 coding DNA: TGTGCCAGTAGTCCGGTCGTTAACACTGAAGCTTTCTTT. Protein product: CASSPVVNTEAFF.

V usage is TRBV27 and J usage is TRBJ2-2; D not resolved. The germline V gene encodes CDR1 MNHEY and CDR2 SMNVEV (reference sequence). The germline V and J ends were trimmed by 4 bases and 3 bases, with 0 bases remaining between them. This CDR3 is built from 11 residues. CDR3 amino acids: CASSYTGELFF. The CDR3 DNA sequence: TGTGCCAGCAGTTACACCGGGGAGCTGTTTTTT.

In nucleotides, the CDR3 is TGTGCCAGCAGCTTAAACTATCCCCTTTACAATGAGCAGTTCTTC. This gives the protein CASSLNYPLYNEQFF. This chain links TRBV11-2 with TRBJ2-1; no clear D. Germline values: CDR1 SGHAT, CDR2 FQNNGV. The V and J ends lost 2 bases and 4 bases respectively, with 12 bases between them. The CDR3 length is 15 residues.

The rearrangement joins TRBV4-1 to TRBJ2-3; 11 nucleotides line up with TRBD2. From germline, CDR1 is MGHRA and CDR2 YSYEKL. Losses at the gene ends were 8 bases for V and 0 bases for J; bases not matched to a gene: 7. The CDR3 has 16 amino acids. The CDR3 sequence is CASADSGRESTDTQYF. CDR3 in DNA: TGCGCCAGCGCGGATAGCGGGAGGGAAAGCACAGATACGCAGTATTTT.

V is TRBV30 and J is TRBJ1-5, with D possibly being TRBD1 (5 bases). In germline, CDR1 is GTSNPN, CDR2 SVGIG (reference sequence). The V end was cut by 5 bases, the J end by 3 bases, with 23 bases between. The CDR3 has 17 residues. DNA of the CDR3: TGTGCCTGGTCGGACGTCTCAGGGAACTTGGACAATCAGCCCCAGCATTTT. Translating it yields CAWSDVSGNLDNQPQHF.

V gene TRBV9 combines with J gene TRBJ2-1; 8 positions agree with TRBD2. This CDR3 is 14 amino acids long. V lost 7 bases and J lost 4; bases outside the gene matches: 7. Germline V gene lookup returns CDR1 SGDLS and CDR2 YYNGEE. The DNA for the CDR3 is TGTGCCAGCTCTCCGGGACTAGGGTACAATGAGCAGTTCTTC. It is translated as CASSPGLGYNEQFF.

The gene calls are TRBV2 and TRBJ2-7, with D maybe TRBD2 (6 bases). Germline assignment: CDR1 SNHLY and CDR2 FYNNEI. This CDR3 has 19 residues. The V end was cut by 3 bases, the J end by 5 bases, with 29 bases between. The CDR3 DNA sequence: TGTGCCAGCAGTGAGTGTGCGGGGCGCAGGCAGGGTGCGCAGAACGAGCAGTACTTC. Its protein product is CASSECAGRRQGAQNEQYF.

This chain links TRBV5-1 with TRBJ2-1; D not certain. V was trimmed by 2 bases and J by 0 bases, leaving 12 bases between them. The CDR3 is made up of 16 amino acids. Per the germline V gene, CDR1 is SGHRS and CDR2 is YFSETQ. CDR3: CASSLKQPSSYNEQFF. The CDR3 DNA is TGCGCCAGCAGCTTAAAACAGCCTAGCTCCTACAATGAGCAGTTCTTC. The full variable domain, completed using reference TRBV5-1 and TRBJ2-1, is KAGVTQTPRYLIKTRGQQVTLSCSPISGHRSVSWYQQTPGQGLQFLFEYFSETQRNKGNFPGRFSGRQFSNSRSEMNVSTLELGDSALYLCASSLKQPSSYNEQFFGPGTRLTVL.

The gene calls are TRBV5-6 and TRBJ2-7; 8 positions agree with TRBD2. The junction had 7 bases not matched to a gene; V was cut back by 2 bases and J by 0 bases. Germline-derived CDR1 and CDR2 are SGHDT and YYEEEE. The CDR3 covers 16 residues. This chain's CDR3 is CASSFPSGTSSYEQYF. DNA for the CDR3: TGTGCCAGCAGCTTCCCTTCCGGGACTAGCTCCTACGAGCAGTACTTC.

This rearrangement joins TRBV11-3 to TRBJ2-1; D unresolved. Germline V gene sequence: CDR1 SGHNT, CDR2 YENEEA. Trimming stripped 0 bases from V and 7 bases from J, with 10 bases between. The CDR3 covers 14 residues. CDR3 DNA sequence: TGTGCCAGCAGCTTAGACAGGTCAGCTAATGAGCAGTTCTTC. Encoded protein: CASSLDRSANEQFF.

By sample share, this clone is medium-sized. The V call is TRBV28, the J call TRBJ2-2; D remains unclear. CDR3 length: 14 residues. Per germline, CDR1 MDHEN and CDR2 SYDVKM. V was cut by 6 bases and J by 6 bases, with 14 bases left in between. Here the CDR3 reads CASSRVLGSGELFF. The CDR3 DNA reads as TGTGCCAGCAGCCGGGTCTTGGGGTCCGGGGAGCTGTTTTTT.

The V gene is TRBV6-6, the J gene TRBJ2-7; D possibly corresponds to TRBD1 (5 bases). Germline assignment: CDR1 MNHNY and CDR2 SVGAGI (reference sequence). The V end was cut by 11 bases, the J end by 0 bases, with 11 bases between. The CDR3 contains 12 residues. The CDR3 DNA is TGTGCCGGCGGACAAGCCTCCTACGAGCAGTACTTC. Encoded protein: CAGGQASYEQYF.

The V and J genes are TRBV6-5 and TRBJ2-7; tentative D call: TRBD2 (5 bases). V dropped 0 bases and J dropped 2 bases, with 11 bases sitting between them. The CDR3 is made up of 15 amino acids. Germline V CDR1 and CDR2: MNHEY, SVGAGI. CDR3 residues: CASSYSRGSPYEQYF. CDR3 sequence (DNA): TGTGCCAGCAGTTACTCCCGCGGGTCCCCCTACGAGCAGTACTTC.